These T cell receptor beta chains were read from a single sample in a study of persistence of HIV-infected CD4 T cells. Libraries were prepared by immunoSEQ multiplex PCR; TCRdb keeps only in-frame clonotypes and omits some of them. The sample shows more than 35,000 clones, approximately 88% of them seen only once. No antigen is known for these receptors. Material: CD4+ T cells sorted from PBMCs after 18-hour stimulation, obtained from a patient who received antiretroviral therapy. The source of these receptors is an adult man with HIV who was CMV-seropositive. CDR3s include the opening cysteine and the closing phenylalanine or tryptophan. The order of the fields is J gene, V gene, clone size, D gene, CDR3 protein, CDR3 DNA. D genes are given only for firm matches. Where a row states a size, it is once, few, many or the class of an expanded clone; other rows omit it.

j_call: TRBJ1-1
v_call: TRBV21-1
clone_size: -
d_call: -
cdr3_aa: CASSTTDRMNTEAFF
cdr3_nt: TGTGCCAGCAGCACGACGGACAGAATGAACACTGAAGCTTTCTTT

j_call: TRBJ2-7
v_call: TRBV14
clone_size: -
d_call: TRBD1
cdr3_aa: CASSSTGVKNEQYF
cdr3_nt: TGTGCCAGCAGCTCGACAGGGGTGAAGAACGAGCAGTACTTC

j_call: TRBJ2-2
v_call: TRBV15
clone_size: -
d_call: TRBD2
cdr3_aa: CATSRRERGELFF
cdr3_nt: TGTGCCACCAGCAGGCGGGAGCGCGGGGAGCTGTTTTTT

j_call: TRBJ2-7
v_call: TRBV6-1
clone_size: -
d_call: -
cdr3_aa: CASSLPDLLGQYF
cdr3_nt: TGTGCCAGCAGTTTACCCGACCTGCTCGGGCAGTACTTC

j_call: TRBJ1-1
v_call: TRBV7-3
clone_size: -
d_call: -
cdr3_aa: CASSLQGPTEAFF
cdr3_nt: TGTGCCAGCAGCTTACAGGGACCAACTGAAGCTTTCTTT

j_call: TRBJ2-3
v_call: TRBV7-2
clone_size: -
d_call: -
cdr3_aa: CASSPGTRRRADTQYF
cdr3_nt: TGTGCCAGCAGCCCCGGGACTCGAAGGAGGGCCGATACGCAGTATTTT

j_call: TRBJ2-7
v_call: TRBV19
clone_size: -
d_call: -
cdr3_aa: CASSIGRGAGEQYF
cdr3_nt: TGTGCCAGTAGTATAGGAAGAGGGGCCGGCGAGCAGTACTTC

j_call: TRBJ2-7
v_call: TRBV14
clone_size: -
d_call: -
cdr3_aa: CASSQVSGTLTYEQYF
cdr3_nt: TGTGCCAGCAGCCAAGTTTCCGGGACCTTAACCTACGAGCAGTACTTC

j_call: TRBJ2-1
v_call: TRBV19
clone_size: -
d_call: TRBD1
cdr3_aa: CASSRDRGNEQFF
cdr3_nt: TGTGCCAGTAGTAGAGACAGGGGGAATGAGCAGTTCTTC

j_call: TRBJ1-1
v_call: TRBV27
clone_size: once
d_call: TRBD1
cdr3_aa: CAVTPGTGGPNTEAFF
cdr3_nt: TGTGCCGTTACCCCCGGGACAGGGGGCCCGAACACTGAAGCTTTCTTT

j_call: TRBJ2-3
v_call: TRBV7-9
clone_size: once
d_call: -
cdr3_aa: CASSPGHLGADTQYF
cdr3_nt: TGTGCCAGCAGCCCGGGCCACCTGGGCGCAGATACGCAGTATTTT

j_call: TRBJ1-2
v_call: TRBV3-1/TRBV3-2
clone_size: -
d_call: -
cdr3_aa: CASSQVSSYGYTF
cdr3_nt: TGTGCCAGCAGCCAAGTGAGTAGTTATGGCTACACCTTC

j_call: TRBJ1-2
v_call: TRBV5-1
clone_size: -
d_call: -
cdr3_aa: CASSLLQGDYGYTF
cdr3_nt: TGCGCCAGCAGCTTGTTACAGGGTGACTATGGCTACACCTTC

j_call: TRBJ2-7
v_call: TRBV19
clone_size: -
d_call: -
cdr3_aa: CASSMGSLYSYEQYF
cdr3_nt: TGTGCCAGTAGTATGGGCAGCTTATACTCCTACGAGCAGTACTTC

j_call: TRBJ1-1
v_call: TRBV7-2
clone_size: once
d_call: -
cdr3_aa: CASILMGGAVRTEAFF
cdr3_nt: TGTGCCAGCATCCTTATGGGGGGGGCTGTCCGCACTGAAGCTTTCTTT

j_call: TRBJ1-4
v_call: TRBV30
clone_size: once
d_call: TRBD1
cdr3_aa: CAWSVNRGGEKLFF
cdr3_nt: TGTGCCTGGAGTGTAAACAGGGGTGGCGAAAAACTGTTTTTT

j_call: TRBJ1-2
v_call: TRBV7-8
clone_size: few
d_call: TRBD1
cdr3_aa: CASSIRQGPALLYGYTF
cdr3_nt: TGTGCCAGCAGCATTCGACAGGGCCCAGCACTTTTATATGGCTACACCTTC

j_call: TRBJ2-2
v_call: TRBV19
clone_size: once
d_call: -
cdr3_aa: CASSKGQQNTGELFF
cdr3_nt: TGTGCCAGTAGTAAGGGGCAGCAGAACACCGGGGAGCTGTTTTTT

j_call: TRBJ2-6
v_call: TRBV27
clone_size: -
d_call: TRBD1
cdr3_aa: CASSTLPGTGYSVLTF
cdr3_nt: TGTGCCAGCAGTACCTTACCTGGGACAGGGTATAGCGTCCTGACTTTC

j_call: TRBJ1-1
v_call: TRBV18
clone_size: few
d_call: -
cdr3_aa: CASSPQGTEAFF
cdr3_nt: TGTGCCAGCTCACCGCAGGGCACTGAAGCTTTCTTT

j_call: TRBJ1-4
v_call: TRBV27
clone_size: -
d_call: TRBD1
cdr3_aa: CASRYNRGEKLFF
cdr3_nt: TGTGCCAGCAGATACAACAGGGGTGAAAAACTGTTTTTT

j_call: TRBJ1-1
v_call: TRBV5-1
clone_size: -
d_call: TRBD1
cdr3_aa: CASSQRDRGGAFF
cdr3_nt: TGCGCCAGCAGCCAACGGGACAGGGGGGGAGCTTTCTTT

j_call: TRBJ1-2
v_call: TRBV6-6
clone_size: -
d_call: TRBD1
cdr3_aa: CASSRAQGDYGYTF
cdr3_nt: TGTGCCAGCAGCAGAGCGCAGGGGGACTATGGCTACACCTTC

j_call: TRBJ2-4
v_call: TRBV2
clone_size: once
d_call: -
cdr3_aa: CASRETGAKNIQYF
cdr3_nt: TGTGCCAGCAGAGAGACAGGAGCCAAAAACATTCAGTACTTC

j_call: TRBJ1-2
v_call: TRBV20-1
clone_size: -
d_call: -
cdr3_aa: CSASTGYGYTF
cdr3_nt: TGCAGTGCTAGTACCGGCTATGGCTACACCTTC

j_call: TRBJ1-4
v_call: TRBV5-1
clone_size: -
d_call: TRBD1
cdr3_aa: CASSRGQGAWANEKLFF
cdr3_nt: TGCGCCAGCAGCCGGGGACAGGGGGCTTGGGCTAATGAAAAACTGTTTTTT

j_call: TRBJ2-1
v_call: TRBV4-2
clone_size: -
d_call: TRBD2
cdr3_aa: CASSQEGGRANSQFF
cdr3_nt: TGTGCCAGCAGCCAAGAGGGCGGGAGGGCCAATAGTCAGTTCTTC